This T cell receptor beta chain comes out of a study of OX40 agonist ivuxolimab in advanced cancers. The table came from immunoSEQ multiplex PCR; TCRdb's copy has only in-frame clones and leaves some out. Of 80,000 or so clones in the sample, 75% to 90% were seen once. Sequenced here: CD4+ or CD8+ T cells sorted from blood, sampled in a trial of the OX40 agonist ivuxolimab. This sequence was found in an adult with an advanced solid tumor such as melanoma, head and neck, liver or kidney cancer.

The CDR3 is CASRIGPDYGYTF. CDR3 DNA: TGTGCCAGCAGGATAGGACCCGACTATGGCTACACCTTC. This chain links TRBV28 with TRBJ1-2; D gene ambiguous. Trimming removed 6 bases at V and 3 bases at J, with 11 bases between. CDR1 and CDR2 from the germline V gene are MDHEN and SYDVKM. This CDR3 region has 13 residues.